This TCR beta chain appears in the sequencing data of a study of chemoradiotherapy in HPV16-positive cancers (dated by TCRdb to between 2020 and 2023). Concerning the study at large: Functional T-cell assays on cells from a couple of HPV16-positive patients defined candidate HPV-specific T-cell clones and common TCR motifs. The study asked whether T-cell immunity to the HPV oncoproteins E6 and E7 changes during chemoradiotherapy and whether this immunity affects survival. The candidate HPV-specific TCRs and motifs were then tracked in TCR repertoires from around 86 patients with HPV-related cancers. Results the study describes overall, beyond this receptor: In HPV16-positive patients, expansion of HPV-responsive T cells during chemoradiotherapy was associated with improved recurrence-free survival. Expansion of candidate HPV-specific clones and E7-related TCR motifs was observed in the tumor microenvironment during treatment, whereas no such expansion was observed for non-HPV-specific T cells. Only two HPV16-positive patients were used to derive the functional definition of HPV-specific T cells, and the survival association was reported for HPV16-positive patients.

This clone was observed a single time. This clone's antigen is unknown. The sample holds no much larger clone one base away, and base qualities are not on file. The method was the immunoSEQ multiplex PCR assay. The immuneACCESS repertoire file appears here via TCRdb, limited to in-frame rearrangements. These files lack a portion of the clones; in checked studies, under half of the deficit traces to unresolved V genes, and the cause of the others is not known. The sample includes tens of thousands of clones, with approximately 90% observed a single time. The biggest ten clones account for approximately 6.2% of the sample. Via the germline V gene, CDR1 is SGDLS and CDR2 YYNGEE. At the junction V is shortened by 2 bases and J by 0 bases, with 11 bases in between. The CDR3 sequence holds 15 residues, the cysteine and phenylalanine included. Only the CDR3 portion is preserved as DNA: 45 bases, with reading frame beginning at the first base.

Repertoires were sampled repeatedly over the course of chemoradiotherapy, so clonal expansion could be followed in the tumor microenvironment. Recombination joined TRBV9 with TRBJ1-2; no D gene call is confident. The receptor comes from a human donor with HPV-associated anogenital cancer. Source: blood, taken from a patient who underwent chemoradiotherapy. The sequenced DNA: TGTGCCAGCAGCGTTACAACGACCCCTAACTATGGCTACACCTTC. Its product reads: CASSVTTTPNYGYTF.